These 16 T cell receptor beta chains came from one sample sequenced in a study of blood T cells in healthy people across ages. A sample-barcoded 5' primer and a J-beta primer mix were used in a second PCR of roughly 6 to 11 cycles. TCRdb re-called the 5' RACE reads through MiXCR, storing one row per CDR3 protein. In the table there are about 640,000 distinct CDR3 sequences, 58% of which are singletons. The sample taken for sequencing was blood. The receptors here all came from a man between 60 and 75 years old in good health.

The rearrangement joins TRBV4-1 to TRBJ1-2, with 10 nucleotides matching TRBD1. CDR3 length: 15 amino acids. Germline trimming cut 3 bases from V and 8 bases from J; bases unmatched to any gene: 9. The germline CDR1 and CDR2 sequences are MGHRA and YSYEKL. CDR3 nucleotides: TGCGCCAGCAGCCATCCAATGGGGACAGGGGACGGCTACACCTTC. Encoded protein: CASSHPMGTGDGYTF.

This clonotype was observed many times. As DNA, the CDR3 is TGTGCCAGCAGCCAAGAAGTTGCCGGGGGGGGAGAGACCCAGTACTTC. It yields the protein CASSQEVAGGGETQYF. The chain links TRBV4-2 to TRBJ2-5, with 8 bases that match TRBD2. This CDR3 has 16 amino acids. CDR1 is LGHNA and CDR2 is YNFKEQ in the germline V gene. The J segment lost 4 bases and the V segment lost 0 bases, leaving 7 bases of the junction unmatched.

The chain carries TRBV10-3 and TRBJ2-3, with D possibly TRBD1 on 6 matching bases. V lost 6 bases and J lost 2, with 9 bases in between. The length of the CDR3 is 13 residues. Per germline, CDR1 ENHRY and CDR2 SYGVKD. The CDR3 loop reads CAIRDSTTDTQYF. The CDR3 nucleotides read TGTGCCATCAGGGACAGTACCACAGATACGCAGTATTTT.

This clonotype has just one count. V and J are TRBV27 and TRBJ2-7, with TRBD2 matching 7 bases. Germline values: CDR1 MNHEY, CDR2 SMNVEV (reference sequence). The junction had 7 bases not matched to a gene; V was cut back by 2 bases and J by 0 bases. This CDR3 is 16 amino acids long. The CDR3 region has the DNA TGTGCCAGCAGTTTAAGGCTAGCGGTATTCTCCTACGAGCAGTACTTC. Translating gives CASSLRLAVFSYEQYF.

This sequence joins TRBV2 and TRBJ2-7, with 10 bases that match TRBD1. CDR3 length: 15 amino acids. Germline V gene sequence: CDR1 SNHLY, CDR2 FYNNEI. Trimming at V came to 6 bases and at J to 0 bases, leaving 5 bases not matched to a gene. As DNA, the CDR3 is TGTGCCAGCAGGACGGGACAGGGGAACTCCTACGAGCAGTACTTC. Translated, it gives CASRTGQGNSYEQYF. Full variable domain (missing parts from reference TRBV2 and TRBJ2-7): EPEVTQTPSHQVTQMGQEVILRCVPISNHLYFYWYRQILGQKVEFLVSFYNNEISEKSEIFDDQFSVERPDGSNFTLKIRSTKLEDSAMYFCASRTGQGNSYEQYFGPGTRLTVT.

This chain connects TRBV29-1 to TRBJ1-2; 12 bases match TRBD1. J gave up 8 bases and V 6 bases, and 7 bases lay outside the gene matches. The CDR3 loop spans 13 amino acids. The germline V gene has CDR1 SQVTM and CDR2 ANQGSEA. The CDR3 sequence is CSVAGTGGGGYTF. CDR3 DNA: TGCAGCGTCGCCGGGACAGGGGGCGGCGGCTACACCTTC. Complete variable domain (other parts from reference TRBV29-1 and TRBJ1-2): SAVISQKPSRDICQRGTSLTIQCQVDSQVTMMFWYRQQPGQSLTLIATANQGSEATYESGFVIDKFPISRPNLTFSTLTVSNMSPEDSSIYLCSVAGTGGGGYTFGSGTRLTVV.

The chain carries TRBV29-1 and TRBJ2-4, with no clear D. The CDR3 covers 13 residues. Germline CDR1 is SQVTM and CDR2 is ANQGSEA. V lost 6 bases and J 8 bases, leaving 17 bases between the germline ends. DNA of the CDR3: TGCAGCGTAACCCCGTCGGGTGATGACATTCAGTACTTC. Translation: CSVTPSGDDIQYF.

The chain recombines TRBV7-8 with TRBJ1-5, with D uncertain. The CDR3 runs to 16 residues. Trimming took off 2 bases at V and 0 bases at J, with 11 bases between the two ends. The germline V gene has CDR1 SGHVS and CDR2 FQNEAQ. This CDR3 reads CASSLLGRISNQPQHF. In nucleotides, the CDR3 is TGTGCCAGCAGCTTACTCGGACGGATTAGCAATCAGCCCCAGCATTTT.

This clonotype appeared once. V is TRBV12-3 or TRBV12-4 and J is TRBJ1-2; no definite D call. With 6 bases removed from V and 2 bases from J, the gap between germline ends came to 13 bases. This CDR3 comprises 14 residues. This CDR3 reads CASRLRVRNYGYTF. The CDR3 region has the DNA TGTGCCAGCAGGTTACGGGTCCGCAACTATGGCTACACCTTC.

The chain employs TRBV25-1 and TRBJ1-2; D unclear. The germline V and J ends were trimmed by 4 bases and 0 bases, with 12 bases remaining between them. Per the germline V gene, CDR1 is MGHDK and CDR2 is SYGVNS. The length of the CDR3 is 15 residues. The CDR3 DNA reads as TGTGCCAGCAGTGCCGGTGGGGTTTCTAACTATGGCTACACCTTC. It codes for CASSAGGVSNYGYTF.

CDR3 amino acids: CASSIGRVQYEQYF. DNA of the CDR3: TGCGCCAGCAGCATCGGGAGGGTCCAGTACGAGCAGTACTTC. J is TRBJ2-7 and V is TRBV5-1; 8 nucleotides line up with TRBD2. This CDR3 contains 14 residues. Trimming removed 4 bases from V and 4 bases from J; junction bases left unmatched: 7. Looked up from germline, CDR1 is SGHRS and CDR2 is YFSETQ.

The chain couples TRBV5-1 to TRBJ2-3; D is uncertain. The CDR3 runs to 13 residues. Looked up from germline, CDR1 is SGHRS and CDR2 is YFSETQ. V lost 4 bases to trimming and J lost 3 bases, with 9 bases between them. The CDR3 is CASSQTETDTQYF. Written as DNA, the CDR3 is TGCGCCAGCAGCCAAACGGAGACAGATACGCAGTATTTT.

The chain joins TRBV5-1 to TRBJ2-1; 7 nucleotides match TRBD1. The CDR3 length is 17 residues. Germline assignment: CDR1 SGHRS and CDR2 YFSETQ. V was pared by 3 bases and J by 4 bases, with 13 bases of the junction left unmatched. Written as DNA, the CDR3 is TGCGCCAGCAGCTGGCCCTCGACAGGGTTGGAGTACAATGAGCAGTTCTTC. Translating it yields CASSWPSTGLEYNEQFF.

For the CDR3, the DNA is TGCGCCAGCAGCCAGGGGTCGTCCCTCACAGATACGCAGTATTTT. As protein: CASSQGSSLTDTQYF. The V gene is TRBV4-1, the J gene TRBJ2-3; no clear D. The CDR3 has 15 residues. Trimming took off 3 bases at V and 2 bases at J, with 12 bases between the two ends. Germline lookup yields CDR1 MGHRA and CDR2 YSYEKL.

V gene TRBV24-1 combines with J gene TRBJ1-2; D is possibly TRBD1 (5 bases). Per germline, CDR1 KGHDR and CDR2 SFDVKD. The CDR3 spans 12 residues. Trimming removed 5 bases at V and 8 bases at J, with 11 bases between. The chain's CDR3 is CATSASRDGYTF. The CDR3 nucleotides are TGTGCCACCAGTGCGAGCAGGGACGGCTACACCTTC.

The chain employs TRBV7-2 and TRBJ2-3; tentatively, D is TRBD2 (7 bases). The CDR3 has 12 residues. V dropped 8 bases and J dropped 4 bases, with 10 bases sitting between them. The germline V gene has CDR1 SGHTA and CDR2 FQGNSA. DNA of the CDR3: TGTGCCAGCGGGGGGGCGGCAGATACGCAGTATTTT. It codes for CASGGAADTQYF.